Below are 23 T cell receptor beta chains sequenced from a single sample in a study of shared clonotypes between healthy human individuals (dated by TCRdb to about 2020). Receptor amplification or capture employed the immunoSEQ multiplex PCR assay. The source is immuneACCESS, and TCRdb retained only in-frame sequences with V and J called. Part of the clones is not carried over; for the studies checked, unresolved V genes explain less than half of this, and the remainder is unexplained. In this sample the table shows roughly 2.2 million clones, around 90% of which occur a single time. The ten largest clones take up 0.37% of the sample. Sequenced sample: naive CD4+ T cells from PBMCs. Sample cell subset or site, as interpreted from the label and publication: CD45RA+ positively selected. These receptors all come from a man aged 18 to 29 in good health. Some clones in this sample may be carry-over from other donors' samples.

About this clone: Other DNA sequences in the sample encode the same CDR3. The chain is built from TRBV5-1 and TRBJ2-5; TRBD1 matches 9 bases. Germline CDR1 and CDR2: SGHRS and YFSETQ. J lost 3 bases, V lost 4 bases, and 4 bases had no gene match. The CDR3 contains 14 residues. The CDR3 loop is CASSPGQGKETQYF. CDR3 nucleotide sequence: TGCGCCAGCAGCCCGGGACAGGGCAAAGAGACCCAGTACTTC.

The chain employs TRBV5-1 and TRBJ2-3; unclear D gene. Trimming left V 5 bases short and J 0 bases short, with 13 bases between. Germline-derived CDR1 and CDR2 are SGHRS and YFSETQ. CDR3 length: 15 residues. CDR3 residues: CASSSSSLSTDTQYF. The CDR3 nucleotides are TGCGCCAGCAGTAGTTCCAGTTTAAGCACAGATACGCAGTATTTT.

In DNA form, the CDR3 reads TGTGCCATCTTGCGCAGGGAGGAGGGGACCGGGGAGCTGTTTTTT. Its translation: CAILRREEGTGELFF. The chain is built from TRBV10-3 and TRBJ2-2; tentatively, D is TRBD2 (6 bases). The CDR3 is 15 amino acids. Per germline, CDR1 ENHRY and CDR2 SYGVKD. V gave up 8 bases and J gave up 5 bases, with 18 bases separating them.

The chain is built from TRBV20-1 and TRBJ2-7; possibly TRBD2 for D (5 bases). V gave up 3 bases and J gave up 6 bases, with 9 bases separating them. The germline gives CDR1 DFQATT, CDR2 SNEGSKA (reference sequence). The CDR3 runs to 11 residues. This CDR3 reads CSASPGLEQYF. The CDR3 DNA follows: TGCAGTGCTAGCCCCGGACTCGAGCAGTACTTC.

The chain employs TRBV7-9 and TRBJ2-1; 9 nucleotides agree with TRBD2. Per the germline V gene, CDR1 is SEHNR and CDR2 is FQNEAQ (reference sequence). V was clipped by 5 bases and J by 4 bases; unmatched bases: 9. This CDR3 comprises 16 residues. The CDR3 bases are TGTGCCAGCAGCCCCCAAGGGACTAGCTGGTACAATGAGCAGTTCTTC. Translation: CASSPQGTSWYNEQFF.

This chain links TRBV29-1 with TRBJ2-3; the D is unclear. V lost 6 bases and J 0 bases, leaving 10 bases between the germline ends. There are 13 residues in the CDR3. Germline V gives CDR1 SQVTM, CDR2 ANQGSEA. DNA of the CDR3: TGCAGCGTCCAAATAGACAGCACAGATACGCAGTATTTT. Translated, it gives CSVQIDSTDTQYF.

CDR3 protein: CASSLGLGSTEAFF. CDR3 nucleotide sequence: TGTGCCAGCAGCTTAGGACTGGGTTCCACTGAAGCTTTCTTT. The chain uses TRBV7-3 and TRBJ1-1; D is uncertain. The CDR3 consists of 14 residues. Trimming removed 2 bases from V and 4 bases from J, with 11 bases in between. The germline gives CDR1 SGHTA, CDR2 FQGTGA.

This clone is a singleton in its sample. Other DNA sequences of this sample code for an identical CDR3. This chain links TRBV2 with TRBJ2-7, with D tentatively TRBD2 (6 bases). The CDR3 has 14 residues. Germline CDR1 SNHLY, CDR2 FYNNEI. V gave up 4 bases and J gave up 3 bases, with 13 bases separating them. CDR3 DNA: TGTGCCAGCAGTGGGCTGACGGGAGTCTACGAGCAGTACTTC. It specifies CASSGLTGVYEQYF.

The DNA for the CDR3 is TGTGCCATCAGTGAGTCTGTCCTTAATGAAAAACTGTTTTTT. Translating gives CAISESVLNEKLFF. The chain is built from TRBV10-3 and TRBJ1-4; D remains ambiguous. V gave up 0 bases and J gave up 4 bases, with 6 bases separating them. Per germline, CDR1 ENHRY and CDR2 SYGVKD. The CDR3 is 14 residues long.

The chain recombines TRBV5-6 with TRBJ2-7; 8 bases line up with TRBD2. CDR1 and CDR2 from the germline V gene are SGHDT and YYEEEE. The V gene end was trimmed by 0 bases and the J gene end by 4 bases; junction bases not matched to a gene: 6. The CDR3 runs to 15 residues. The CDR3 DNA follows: TGTGCCAGCAGCTTGGGACTAGCGAGCATTTACGAGCAGTACTTC. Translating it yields CASSLGLASIYEQYF.

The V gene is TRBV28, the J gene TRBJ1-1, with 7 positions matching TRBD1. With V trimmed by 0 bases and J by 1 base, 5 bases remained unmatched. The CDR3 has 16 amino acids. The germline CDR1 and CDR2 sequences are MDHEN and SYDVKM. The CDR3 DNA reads TGTGCCAGCAGTTTATGGGAGACAGGGACGAACACTGAAGCTTTCTTT. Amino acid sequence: CASSLWETGTNTEAFF.

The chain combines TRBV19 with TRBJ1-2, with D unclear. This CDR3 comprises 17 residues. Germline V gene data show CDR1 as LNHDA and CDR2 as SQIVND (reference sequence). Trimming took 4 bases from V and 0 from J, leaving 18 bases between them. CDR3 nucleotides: TGTGCCAGTAGTAGTAGGACCTCCCGTTTTTCTAACTATGGCTACACCTTC. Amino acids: CASSSRTSRFSNYGYTF.

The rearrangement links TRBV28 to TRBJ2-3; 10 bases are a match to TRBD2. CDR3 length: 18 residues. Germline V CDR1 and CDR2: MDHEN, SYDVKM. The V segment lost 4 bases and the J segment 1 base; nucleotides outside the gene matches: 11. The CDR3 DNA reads TGTGCCAGCAGTTCCTGGGGGACTAGCGTTTCCCGCACAGATACGCAGTATTTT. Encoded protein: CASSSWGTSVSRTDTQYF.

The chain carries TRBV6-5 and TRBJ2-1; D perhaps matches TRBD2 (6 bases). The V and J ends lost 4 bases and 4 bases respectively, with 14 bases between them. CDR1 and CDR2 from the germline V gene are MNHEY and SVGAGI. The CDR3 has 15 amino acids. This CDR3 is CASSSGSGGYNEQFF. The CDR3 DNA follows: TGTGCCAGCAGTTCCGGGAGTGGGGGTTACAATGAGCAGTTCTTC.

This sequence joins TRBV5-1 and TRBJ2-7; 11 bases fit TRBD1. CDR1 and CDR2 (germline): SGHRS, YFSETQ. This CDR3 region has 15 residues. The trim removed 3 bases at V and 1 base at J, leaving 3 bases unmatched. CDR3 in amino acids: CASSWGTGGSYEQYF. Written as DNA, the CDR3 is TGCGCCAGCAGCTGGGGGACAGGGGGGTCCTACGAGCAGTACTTC.

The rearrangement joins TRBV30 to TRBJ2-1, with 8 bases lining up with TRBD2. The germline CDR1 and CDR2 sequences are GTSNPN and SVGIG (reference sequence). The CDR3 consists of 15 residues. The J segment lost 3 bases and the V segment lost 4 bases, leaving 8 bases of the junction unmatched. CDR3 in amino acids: CAWNVAGGLYNEQFF. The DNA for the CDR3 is TGTGCCTGGAATGTGGCGGGAGGCCTCTACAATGAGCAGTTCTTC.

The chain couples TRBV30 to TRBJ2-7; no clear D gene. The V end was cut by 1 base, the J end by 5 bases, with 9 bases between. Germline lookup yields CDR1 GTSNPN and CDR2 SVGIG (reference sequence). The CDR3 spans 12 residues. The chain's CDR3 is CAWSALQNEQYF. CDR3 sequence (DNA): TGTGCCTGGAGTGCACTACAGAACGAGCAGTACTTC. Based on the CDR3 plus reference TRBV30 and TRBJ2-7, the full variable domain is SQTIHQWPATLVQPVGSPLSLECTVEGTSNPNLYWYRQAAGRGLQLLFYSVGIGQISSEVPQNLSASRPQDRQFILSSKKLLLSDSGFYLCAWSALQNEQYFGPGTRLTVT.

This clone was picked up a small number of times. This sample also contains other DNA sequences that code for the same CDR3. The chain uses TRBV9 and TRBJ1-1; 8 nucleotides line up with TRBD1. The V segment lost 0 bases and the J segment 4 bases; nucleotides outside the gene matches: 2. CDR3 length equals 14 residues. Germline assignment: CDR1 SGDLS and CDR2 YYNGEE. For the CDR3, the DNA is TGTGCCAGCAGCGTAGAACAGGGGGGCACTGAAGCTTTCTTT. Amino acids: CASSVEQGGTEAFF.

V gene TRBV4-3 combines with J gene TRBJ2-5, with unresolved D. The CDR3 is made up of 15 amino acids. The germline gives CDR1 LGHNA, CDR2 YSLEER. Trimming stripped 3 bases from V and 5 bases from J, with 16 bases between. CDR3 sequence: CASSQQHWAQETQYF. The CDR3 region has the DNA TGCGCCAGCAGCCAGCAGCATTGGGCTCAGGAGACCCAGTACTTC.

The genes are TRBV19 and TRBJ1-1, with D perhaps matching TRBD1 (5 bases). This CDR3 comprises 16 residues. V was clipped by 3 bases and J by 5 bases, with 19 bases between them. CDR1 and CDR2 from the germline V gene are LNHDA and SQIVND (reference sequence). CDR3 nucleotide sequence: TGTGCCAGTAGTATCAGTTCGCCAGGGAATACGACTGAAGCTTTCTTT. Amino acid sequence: CASSISSPGNTTEAFF.

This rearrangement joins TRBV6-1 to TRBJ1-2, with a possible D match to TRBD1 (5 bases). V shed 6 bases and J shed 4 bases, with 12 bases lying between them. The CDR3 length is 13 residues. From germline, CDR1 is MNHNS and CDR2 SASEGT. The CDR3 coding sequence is TGTGCCAGCAGGATACAGGATTTCTATGGCTACACCTTC. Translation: CASRIQDFYGYTF.

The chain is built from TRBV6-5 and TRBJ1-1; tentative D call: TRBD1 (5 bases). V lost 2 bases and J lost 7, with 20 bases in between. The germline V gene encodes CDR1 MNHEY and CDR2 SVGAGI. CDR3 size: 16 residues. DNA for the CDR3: TGTGCCAGCAGTTACGGTATAGGGAGGGGAAGAGTTGAAGCTTTCTTT. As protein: CASSYGIGRGRVEAFF.

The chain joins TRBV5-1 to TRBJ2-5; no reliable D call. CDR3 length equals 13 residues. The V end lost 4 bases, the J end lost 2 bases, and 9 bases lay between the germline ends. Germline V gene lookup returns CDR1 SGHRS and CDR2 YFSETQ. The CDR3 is CASSIDYQETQYF. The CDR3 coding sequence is TGCGCCAGCAGCATAGATTATCAAGAGACCCAGTACTTC.